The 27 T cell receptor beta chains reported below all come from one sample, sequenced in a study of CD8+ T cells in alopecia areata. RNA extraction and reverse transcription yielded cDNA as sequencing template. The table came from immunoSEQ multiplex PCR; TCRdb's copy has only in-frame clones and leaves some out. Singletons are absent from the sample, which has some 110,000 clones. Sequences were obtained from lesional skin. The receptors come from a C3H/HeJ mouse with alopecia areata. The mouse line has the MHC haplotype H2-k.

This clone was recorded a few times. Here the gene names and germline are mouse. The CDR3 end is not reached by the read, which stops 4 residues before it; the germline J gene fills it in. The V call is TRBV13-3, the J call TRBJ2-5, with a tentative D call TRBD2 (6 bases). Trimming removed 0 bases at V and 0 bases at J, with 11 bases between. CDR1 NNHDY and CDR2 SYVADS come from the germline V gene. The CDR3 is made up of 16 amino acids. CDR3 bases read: TGTGCCAGCAGTGATGTATCTGGGGTTAACCAAGAC. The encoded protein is CASSDVSGVNQD. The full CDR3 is CASSDVSGVNQDTQYF.

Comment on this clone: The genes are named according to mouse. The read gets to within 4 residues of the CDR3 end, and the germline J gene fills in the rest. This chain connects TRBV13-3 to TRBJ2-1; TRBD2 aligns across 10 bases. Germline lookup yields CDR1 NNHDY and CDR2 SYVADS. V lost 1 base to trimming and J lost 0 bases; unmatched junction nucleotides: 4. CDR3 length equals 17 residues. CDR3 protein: CASSDTGTGVNYAEQFF. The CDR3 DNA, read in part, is TGTGCCAGCAGTGATACCGGGACTGGGGTTAACTATGCT.

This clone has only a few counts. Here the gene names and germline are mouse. CDR3 bases read: TGTGCCAGCAGCTTTGGACTGGGGGGGTCTAGTGCAGAA. Translating it yields CASSFGLGGSSAE. Given in full, the CDR3 is CASSFGLGGSSAETLYF. The chain joins TRBV13-3 to TRBJ2-3, with 12 positions matching TRBD2. The read terminates 4 residues before the CDR3 end, so the remaining end is supplied by the germline J gene. Germline CDR1 reads NNHDY; CDR2 reads SYVADS. The CDR3 sequence is 17 residues long. V dropped 5 bases and J dropped 0; count of bases not matched to a gene: 7.

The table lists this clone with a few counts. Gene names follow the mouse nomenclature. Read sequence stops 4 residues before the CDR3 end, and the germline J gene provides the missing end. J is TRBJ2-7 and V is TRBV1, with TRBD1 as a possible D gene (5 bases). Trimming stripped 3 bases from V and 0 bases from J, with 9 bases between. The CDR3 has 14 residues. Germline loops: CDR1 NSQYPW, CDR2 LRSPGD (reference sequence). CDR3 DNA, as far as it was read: TGCACCTGCAGTGCCTCCGACAGCTCCTAT. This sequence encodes CTCSASDSSY. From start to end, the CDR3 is CTCSASDSSYEQYF.

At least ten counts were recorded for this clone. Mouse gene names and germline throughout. CDR3 region: CASSDGGAKDTQYF. The CDR3 DNA, read in part, is TGTGCCAGCAGTGATGGGGGGGCGAAGGAC. The chain carries TRBV13-3 and TRBJ2-5, with D possibly TRBD2 on 7 matching bases. The read terminates 4 residues ahead of where the CDR3 ends, so the germline J gene completes it. The CDR3 is 14 amino acids. Germline CDR1 and CDR2: NNHDY and SYVADS.

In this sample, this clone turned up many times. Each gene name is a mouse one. The CDR3 spells CASSETGGNAEQFF. Partial CDR3 DNA: TGTGCCAGCAGTGAGACTGGGGGGAATGCT. The chain joins TRBV13-1 to TRBJ2-1; 10 positions match TRBD2. The read gets to within 4 residues of the CDR3 end, and the germline J gene fills in the rest. J was trimmed by 5 bases and V by 2 bases; bases with no gene match: 1. There are 14 residues in the CDR3. CDR1 and CDR2 from the germline V gene are NSHNY and SYGAGN.

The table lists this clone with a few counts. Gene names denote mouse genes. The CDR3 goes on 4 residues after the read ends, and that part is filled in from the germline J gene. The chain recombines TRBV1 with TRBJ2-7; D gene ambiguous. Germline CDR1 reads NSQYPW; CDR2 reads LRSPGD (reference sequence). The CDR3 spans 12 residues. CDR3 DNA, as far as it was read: TGCACCTGCAGTGCAGGTTATTAT. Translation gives CTCSAGYY. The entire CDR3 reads CTCSAGYYEQYF.

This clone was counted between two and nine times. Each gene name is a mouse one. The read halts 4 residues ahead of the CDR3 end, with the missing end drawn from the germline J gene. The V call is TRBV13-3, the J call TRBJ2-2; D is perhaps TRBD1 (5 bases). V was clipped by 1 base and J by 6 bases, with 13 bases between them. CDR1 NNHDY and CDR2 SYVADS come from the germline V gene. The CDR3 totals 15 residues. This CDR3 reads CASSDWQGSPGQLYF. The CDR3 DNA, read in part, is TGTGCCAGCAGTGATTGGCAGGGCTCCCCCGGG.

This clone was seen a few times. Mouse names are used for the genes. The covered CDR3 bases are TGTGCTAGCAGCCAGACTGGGGACCAAGAC. As protein: CASSQTGDQD. Given in full, the CDR3 is CASSQTGDQDTQYF. V is TRBV29 and J is TRBJ2-5; the match to TRBD2 covers 8 bases. Coverage ceases 4 residues before the CDR3 finishes, and the germline J gene fills in the end. Germline CDR1 is MSHET and CDR2 is SYDVDS. The CDR3 covers 14 residues. V trimming: 6 bases; J trimming: 1 base; junction bases outside the gene matches: 3.

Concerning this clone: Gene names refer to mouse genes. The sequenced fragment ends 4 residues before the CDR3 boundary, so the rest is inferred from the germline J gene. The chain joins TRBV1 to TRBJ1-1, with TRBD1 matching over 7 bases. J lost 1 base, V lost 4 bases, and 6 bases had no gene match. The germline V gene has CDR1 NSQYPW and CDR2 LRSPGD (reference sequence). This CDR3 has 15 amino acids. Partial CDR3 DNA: TGCACCTGCAGTGTCTCCGGGACAGAAAACACA. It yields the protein CTCSVSGTENT. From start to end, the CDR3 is CTCSVSGTENTEVFF.

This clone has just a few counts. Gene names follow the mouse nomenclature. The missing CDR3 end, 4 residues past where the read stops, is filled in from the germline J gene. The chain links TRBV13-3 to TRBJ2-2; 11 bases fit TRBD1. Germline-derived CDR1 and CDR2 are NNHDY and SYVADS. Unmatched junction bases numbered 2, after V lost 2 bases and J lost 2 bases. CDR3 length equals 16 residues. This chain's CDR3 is CASSERDRGNTGQLYF. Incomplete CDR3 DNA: TGTGCCAGCAGTGAGCGGGACAGGGGGAACACCGGG.

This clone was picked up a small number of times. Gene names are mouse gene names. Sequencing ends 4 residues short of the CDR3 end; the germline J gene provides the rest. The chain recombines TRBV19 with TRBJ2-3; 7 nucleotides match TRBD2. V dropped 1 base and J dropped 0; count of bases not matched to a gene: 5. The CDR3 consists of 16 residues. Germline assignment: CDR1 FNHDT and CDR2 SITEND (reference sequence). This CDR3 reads CASSITGASSAETLYF. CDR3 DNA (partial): TGTGCCAGCAGTATAACTGGGGCTTCTAGTGCAGAA.

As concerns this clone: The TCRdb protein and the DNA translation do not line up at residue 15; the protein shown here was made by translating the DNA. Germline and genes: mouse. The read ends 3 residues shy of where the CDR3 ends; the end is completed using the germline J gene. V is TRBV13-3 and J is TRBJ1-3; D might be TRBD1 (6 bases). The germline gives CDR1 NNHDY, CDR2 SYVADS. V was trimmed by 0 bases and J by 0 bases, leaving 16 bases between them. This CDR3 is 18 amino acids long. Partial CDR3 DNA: TGTGCCAGCAGTGATGCGGCCGGGACAATCAATTCTGGAAATACG. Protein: CASSDAAGTINSGNT. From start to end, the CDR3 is CASSDAAGTINSGNTLYF.

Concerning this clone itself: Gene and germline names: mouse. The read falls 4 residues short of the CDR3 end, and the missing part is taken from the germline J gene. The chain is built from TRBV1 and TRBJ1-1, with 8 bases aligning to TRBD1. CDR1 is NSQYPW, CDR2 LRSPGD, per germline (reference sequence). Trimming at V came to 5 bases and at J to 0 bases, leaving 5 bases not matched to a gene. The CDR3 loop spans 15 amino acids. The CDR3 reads CTCSSGDRTNTEVFF. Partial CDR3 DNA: TGCACCTGCAGTTCCGGGGACAGGACAAACACA.

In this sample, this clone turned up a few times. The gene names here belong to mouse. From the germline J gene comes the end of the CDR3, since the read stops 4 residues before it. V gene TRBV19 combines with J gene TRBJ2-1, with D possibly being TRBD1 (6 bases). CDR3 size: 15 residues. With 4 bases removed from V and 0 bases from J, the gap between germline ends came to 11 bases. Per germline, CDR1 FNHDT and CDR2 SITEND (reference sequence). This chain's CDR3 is CASSGTSYNYAEQFF. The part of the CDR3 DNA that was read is TGTGCCAGCAGTGGGACATCTTATAACTATGCT.

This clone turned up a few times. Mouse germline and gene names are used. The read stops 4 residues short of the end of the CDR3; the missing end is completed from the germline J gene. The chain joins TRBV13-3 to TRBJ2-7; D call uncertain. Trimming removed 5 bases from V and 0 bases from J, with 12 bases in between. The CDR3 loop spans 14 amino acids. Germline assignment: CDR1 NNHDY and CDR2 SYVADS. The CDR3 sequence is CASSSTKSSYEQYF. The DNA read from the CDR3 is TGTGCCAGCAGCTCAACAAAAAGCTCCTAT.

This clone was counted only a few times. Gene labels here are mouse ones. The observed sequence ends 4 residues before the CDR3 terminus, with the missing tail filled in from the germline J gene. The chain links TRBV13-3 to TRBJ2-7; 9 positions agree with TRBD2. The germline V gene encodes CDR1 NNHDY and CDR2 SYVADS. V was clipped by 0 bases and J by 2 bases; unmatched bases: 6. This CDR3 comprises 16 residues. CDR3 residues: CASSDAGGGAPYEQYF. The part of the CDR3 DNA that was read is TGTGCCAGCAGTGATGCTGGTGGGGGGGCCCCCTAT.

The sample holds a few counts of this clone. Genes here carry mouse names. The CDR3 here is CASSDERDRNNERLFF. The sequenced part of the CDR3 DNA is TGTGCCAGCAGTGATGAACGGGACAGGAACAACGAA. The gene calls are TRBV13-3 and TRBJ1-4; 8 nucleotides agree with TRBD1. The DNA ends 4 residues before the CDR3 does, and the rest of the CDR3 is filled in from the germline J gene. Germline CDR1 is NNHDY and CDR2 is SYVADS. The junction had 5 bases not matched to a gene; V was cut back by 0 bases and J by 4 bases. This CDR3 is 16 amino acids long.

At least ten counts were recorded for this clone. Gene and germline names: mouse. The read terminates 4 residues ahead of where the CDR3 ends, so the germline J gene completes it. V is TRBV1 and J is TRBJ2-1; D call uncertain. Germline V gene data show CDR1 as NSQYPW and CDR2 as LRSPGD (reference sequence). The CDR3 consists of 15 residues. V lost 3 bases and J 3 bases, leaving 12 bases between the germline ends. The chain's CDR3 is CTCSAPEKFYAEQFF. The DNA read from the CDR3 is TGCACCTGCAGTGCGCCAGAAAAATTCTATGCT.

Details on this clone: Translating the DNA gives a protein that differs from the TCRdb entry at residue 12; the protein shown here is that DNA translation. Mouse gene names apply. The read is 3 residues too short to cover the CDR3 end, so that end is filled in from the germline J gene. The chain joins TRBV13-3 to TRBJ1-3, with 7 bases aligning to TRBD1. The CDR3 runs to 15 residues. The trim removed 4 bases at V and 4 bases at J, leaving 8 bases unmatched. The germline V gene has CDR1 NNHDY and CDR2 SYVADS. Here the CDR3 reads CASSPLTGRGNTLYF. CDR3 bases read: TGTGCCAGCAGTCCCTTGACAGGGAGGGGAAATACG.

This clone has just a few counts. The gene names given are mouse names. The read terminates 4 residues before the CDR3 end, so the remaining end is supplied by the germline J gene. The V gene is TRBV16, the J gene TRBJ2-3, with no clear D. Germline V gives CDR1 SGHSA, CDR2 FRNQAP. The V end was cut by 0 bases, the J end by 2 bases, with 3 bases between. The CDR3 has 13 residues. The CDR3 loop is CASSLDSAETLYF. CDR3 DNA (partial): TGTGCAAGCAGCTTAGACTCTGCAGAA.

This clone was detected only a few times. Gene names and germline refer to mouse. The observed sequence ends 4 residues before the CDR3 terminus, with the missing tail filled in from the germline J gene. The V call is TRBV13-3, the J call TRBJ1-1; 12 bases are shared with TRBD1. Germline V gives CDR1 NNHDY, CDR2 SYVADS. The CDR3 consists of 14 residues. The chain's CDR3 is CASSIRDRGREVFF. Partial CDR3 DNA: TGTGCCAGCAGCATCCGGGACAGGGGGCGA.

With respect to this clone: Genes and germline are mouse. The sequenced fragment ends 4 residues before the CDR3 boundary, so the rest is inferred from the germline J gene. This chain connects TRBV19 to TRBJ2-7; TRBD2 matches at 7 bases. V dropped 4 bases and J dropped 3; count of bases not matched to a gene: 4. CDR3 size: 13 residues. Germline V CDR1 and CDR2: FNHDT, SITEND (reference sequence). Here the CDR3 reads CASSPGGFYEQYF. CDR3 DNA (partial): TGTGCCAGCAGTCCGGGGGGGTTCTAT.

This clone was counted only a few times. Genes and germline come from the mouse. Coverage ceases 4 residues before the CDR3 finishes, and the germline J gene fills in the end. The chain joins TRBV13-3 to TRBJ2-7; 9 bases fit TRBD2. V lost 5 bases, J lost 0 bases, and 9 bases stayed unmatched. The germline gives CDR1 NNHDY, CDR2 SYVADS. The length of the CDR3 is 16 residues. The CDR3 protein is CASSENRDWVSYEQYF. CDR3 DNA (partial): TGTGCCAGCAGCGAGAACCGGGACTGGGTCTCCTAT.

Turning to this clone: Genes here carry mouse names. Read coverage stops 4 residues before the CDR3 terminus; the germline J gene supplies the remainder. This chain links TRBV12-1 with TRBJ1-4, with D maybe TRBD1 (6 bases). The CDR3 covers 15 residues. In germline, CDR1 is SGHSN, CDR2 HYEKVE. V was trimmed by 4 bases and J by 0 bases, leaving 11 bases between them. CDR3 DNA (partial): TGTGCCAGCTCCCCCGGGACACTTTCCAACGAA. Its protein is CASSPGTLSNE. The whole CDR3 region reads CASSPGTLSNERLFF.

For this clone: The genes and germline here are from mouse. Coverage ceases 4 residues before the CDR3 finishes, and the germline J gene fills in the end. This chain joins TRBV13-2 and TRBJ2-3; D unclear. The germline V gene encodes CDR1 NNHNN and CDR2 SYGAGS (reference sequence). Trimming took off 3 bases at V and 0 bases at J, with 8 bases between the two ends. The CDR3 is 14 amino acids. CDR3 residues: CASGVTASAETLYF. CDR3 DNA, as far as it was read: TGTGCCAGCGGTGTCACAGCTAGTGCAGAA.

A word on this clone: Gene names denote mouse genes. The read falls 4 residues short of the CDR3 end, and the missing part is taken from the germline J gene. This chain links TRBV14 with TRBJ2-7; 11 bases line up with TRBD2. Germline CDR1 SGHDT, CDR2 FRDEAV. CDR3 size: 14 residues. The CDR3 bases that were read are TGTGCCAGCAGCCCCGACTGGGGGGGTTAT. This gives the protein CASSPDWGGY. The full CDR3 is CASSPDWGGYEQYF.